Listed below are T cell receptor beta chains from one sample, sequenced in a study of blood T cell repertoires in COVID-19. The assay was immunoSEQ multiplex PCR, and TCRdb's table has in-frame clones only and misses some. The table shows about 70,000 clones, with around nine tenths occurring only once. The sequenced sample consisted of peripheral blood. Every receptor here comes from an elderly woman with active or convalescent COVID-19. The CDR3 runs from the conserved cysteine through the conserved F or W.

v_gene: TRBV9; j_gene: TRBJ1-6; CDR3aa: CASSAAPGQSYNSPLHF
v_gene: TRBV3-1/TRBV3-2; j_gene: TRBJ1-1; CDR3aa: CASSPNEGTEAFF
v_gene: TRBV5-4; j_gene: TRBJ2-1; CDR3aa: CASSLEINQGAVNEQFF
v_gene: TRBV7-9; j_gene: TRBJ2-2; CDR3aa: CASRTGSANTGELFF
v_gene: TRBV19; j_gene: TRBJ1-6; CDR3aa: CASSRDSPLHF
v_gene: TRBV27; j_gene: TRBJ1-6; CDR3aa: CASSYDSNNSPLHF
v_gene: TRBV7-9; j_gene: TRBJ1-1; CDR3aa: CASSIRTGLNTEAFF
v_gene: TRBV5-6; j_gene: TRBJ2-7; CDR3aa: CASSSGTGGSYEQYF
v_gene: TRBV7-8; j_gene: TRBJ2-5; CDR3aa: CASSYAPGETQYF
v_gene: TRBV6-5; j_gene: TRBJ2-4; CDR3aa: CASSYVRPSGRDIQYF
v_gene: TRBV7-8; j_gene: TRBJ2-6; CDR3aa: CASSDSGTGPSGANVLTF
v_gene: TRBV9; j_gene: TRBJ2-5; CDR3aa: CASSARGGVETQYF
v_gene: TRBV6-5; j_gene: TRBJ2-2; CDR3aa: CASSTGTSLSRELFF
v_gene: TRBV3-1/TRBV3-2; j_gene: TRBJ2-2; CDR3aa: CASSRSGGRNTGELFF
v_gene: TRBV6-5; j_gene: TRBJ1-2; CDR3aa: CASTSLDRGQDGYTF